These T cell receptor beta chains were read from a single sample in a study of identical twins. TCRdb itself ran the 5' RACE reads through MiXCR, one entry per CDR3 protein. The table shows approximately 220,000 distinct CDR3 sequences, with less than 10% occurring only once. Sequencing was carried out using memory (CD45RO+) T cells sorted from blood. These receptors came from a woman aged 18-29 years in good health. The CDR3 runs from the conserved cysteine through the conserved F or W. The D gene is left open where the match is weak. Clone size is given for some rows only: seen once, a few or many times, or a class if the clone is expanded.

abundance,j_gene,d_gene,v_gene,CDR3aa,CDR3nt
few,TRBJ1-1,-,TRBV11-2,CASSLGGYRNTEAFF,TGTGCCAGCAGCTTAGGCGGGTACCGGAACACTGAAGCTTTCTTT
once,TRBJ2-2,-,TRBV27,CASRYTRGNTGELFF,TGTGCCAGCCGTTACACCCGCGGAAACACCGGGGAGCTGTTTTTT
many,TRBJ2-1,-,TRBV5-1,CASSFTGAYNEQFF,TGCGCCAGCAGCTTTACGGGAGCCTACAATGAGCAGTTCTTC
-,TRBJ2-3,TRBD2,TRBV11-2,CASSSSGADTQYF,TGTGCCAGCAGCTCGAGCGGGGCAGATACGCAGTATTTT
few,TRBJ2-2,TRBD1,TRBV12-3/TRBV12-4,CASDGVARQGELFF,TGTGCCAGCGATGGCGTGGCCCGACAGGGTGAGCTGTTTTTT
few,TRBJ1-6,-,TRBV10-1,CASSEYRMDSPLHF,TGCGCCAGCAGTGAGTACAGGATGGATTCACCCCTCCACTTT
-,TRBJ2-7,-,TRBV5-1,CASRYRESSYEQYF,TGCGCCAGCAGGTACAGGGAAAGCTCCTACGAGCAGTACTTC
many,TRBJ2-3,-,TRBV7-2,CASSSSPGFTDTQYF,TGTGCCAGCAGCTCCAGTCCCGGTTTCACAGATACGCAGTATTTT
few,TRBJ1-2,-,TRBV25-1,CASSDRWRGYGYTF,TGTGCCAGCAGTGACCGATGGAGGGGCTATGGCTACACCTTC
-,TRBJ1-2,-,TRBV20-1,CSSKPAGRDGYTF,TGCAGTTCAAAACCCGCGGGGAGGGATGGCTACACCTTC
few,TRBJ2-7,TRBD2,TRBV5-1,CASSLNSGGSYEQYF,TGCGCCAGCAGCTTAAATAGCGGGGGATCCTACGAGCAGTACTTC
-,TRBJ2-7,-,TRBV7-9,CASSSITVSYEQYF,TGTGCCAGCAGCTCGATAACGGTTTCCTACGAGCAGTACTTC
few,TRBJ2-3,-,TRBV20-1,CSARVPAADTQYF,TGCAGTGCTAGAGTCCCGGCAGCGGATACGCAGTATTTT
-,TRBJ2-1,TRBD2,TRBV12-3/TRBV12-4,CASSPPRQREAEQFF,TGTGCCAGCAGTCCCCCTCGCCAGCGGGAGGCTGAGCAGTTCTTC
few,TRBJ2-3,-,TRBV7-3,CASSEQGSADTQYF,TGTGCCAGCAGCGAACAGGGTTCCGCAGATACGCAGTATTTT
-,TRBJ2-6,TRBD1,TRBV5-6,CASSSPNRGVSGANVLTF,TGTGCCAGCAGCTCTCCTAACAGGGGAGTCTCTGGGGCCAACGTCCTGACTTTC
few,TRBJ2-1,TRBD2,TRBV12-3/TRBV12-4,CASSFSSGDYNEQFF,TGTGCCAGCAGTTTCAGTAGCGGGGACTACAATGAGCAGTTCTTC
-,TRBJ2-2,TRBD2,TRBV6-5,CASRGGTGELFF,TGTGCCAGCCGGGGGGGAACCGGGGAGCTGTTTTTT
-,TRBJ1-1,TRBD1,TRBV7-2,CASSLASTGGTEAFF,TGTGCCAGCAGCTTGGCATCGACAGGGGGCACTGAAGCTTTCTTT
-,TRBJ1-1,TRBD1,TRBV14,CASSQQTGRVGAFF,TGTGCCAGCAGCCAGCAGACAGGGAGGGTAGGAGCTTTCTTT
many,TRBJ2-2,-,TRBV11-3,CASSLDEITGELFF,TGTGCCAGCAGCTTAGACGAGATAACCGGGGAGCTGTTTTTT
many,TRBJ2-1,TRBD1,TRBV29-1,CSAATGDSNEQFF,TGCAGCGCCGCGACAGGGGATTCCAATGAGCAGTTCTTC
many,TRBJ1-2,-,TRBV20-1,CSARGKQGANYGYTF,TGCAGTGCTAGAGGCAAACAGGGTGCTAACTATGGCTACACCTTC
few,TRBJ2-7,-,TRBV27,CASSFRGTYEQYF,TGTGCCAGCAGTTTCCGAGGGACCTACGAGCAGTACTTC
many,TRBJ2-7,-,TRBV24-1,CATSDFNGSPYEQYF,TGTGCCACCAGTGATTTTAACGGGAGTCCCTACGAGCAGTACTTC
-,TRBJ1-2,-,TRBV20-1,CSAEKQDYGYTF,TGCAGCGCAGAAAAGCAGGACTATGGCTACACCTTC
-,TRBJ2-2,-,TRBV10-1,CASSGSLSTGELFF,TGCGCCAGCAGTGGCAGTTTATCAACCGGGGAGCTGTTTTTT
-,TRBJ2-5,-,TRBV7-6,CASSLGRFQETQYF,TGTGCCAGCAGCTTAGGTCGCTTCCAAGAGACCCAGTACTTC
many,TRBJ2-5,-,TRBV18,CASSPSTAEETQYF,TGTGCCAGCTCACCATCGACAGCGGAGGAGACCCAGTACTTC
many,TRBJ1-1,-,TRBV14,CASSQDMVVFF,TGTGCCAGCAGCCAAGATATGGTGGTTTTCTTT
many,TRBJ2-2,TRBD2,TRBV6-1,CASSDQRERDTGELFF,TGTGCCAGCAGTGACCAGCGGGAGAGAGACACCGGGGAGCTGTTTTTT
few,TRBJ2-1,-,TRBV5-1,CASSFEGYNEQFF,TGCGCCAGCAGCTTCGAGGGATACAATGAGCAGTTCTTC
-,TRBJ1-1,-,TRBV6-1,CASPGADRAFF,TGTGCCAGCCCCGGGGCAGATAGGGCTTTCTTT
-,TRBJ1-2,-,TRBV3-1,CASSREEGGGYTF,TGTGCCAGCAGCCGTGAGGAGGGCGGAGGCTACACCTTC
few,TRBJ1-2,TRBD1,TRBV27,CASSPADRIYYGYTF,TGTGCCAGCAGTCCCGCGGACAGGATTTACTATGGCTACACCTTC
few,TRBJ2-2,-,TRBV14,CASSQVGHLNTGELFF,TGTGCCAGCAGCCAAGTAGGACACCTGAACACCGGGGAGCTGTTTTTT
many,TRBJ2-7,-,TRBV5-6,CASSLQPRGEQYF,TGTGCCAGCAGCTTGCAACCTAGGGGCGAGCAGTACTTC
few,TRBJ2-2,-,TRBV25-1,CASSEGVALELFF,TGTGCCAGCAGTGAAGGGGTAGCCCTGGAGCTGTTTTTT
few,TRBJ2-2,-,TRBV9,CASSVAGNTGELFF,TGTGCCAGCAGCGTAGCGGGGAACACCGGGGAGCTGTTTTTT
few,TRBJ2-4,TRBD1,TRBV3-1,CASSRGGGTGRNIQYF,TGTGCCAGCAGCCGGGGAGGGGGGACAGGGCGAAACATTCAGTACTTC
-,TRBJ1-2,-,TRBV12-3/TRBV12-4,CASSFIDGYTF,TGTGCCAGCAGTTTCATAGATGGCTACACCTTC
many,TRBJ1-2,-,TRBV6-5,CASSYSQGYGYTF,TGTGCCAGCAGTTACTCGCAGGGCTATGGCTACACCTTC
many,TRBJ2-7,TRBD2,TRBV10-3,CAIVEELGPAGGEQYF,TGTGCCATCGTCGAGGAGCTGGGACCGGCCGGGGGGGAGCAGTACTTC
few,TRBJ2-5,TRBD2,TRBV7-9,CASSLPTSGLLQETQYF,TGTGCCAGCAGCTTACCGACTAGCGGGCTCCTCCAAGAGACCCAGTACTTC